This TCR beta chain originates from a study of Ad26.COV2.S vaccination and SARS-CoV-2 variants. Using immunoSEQ multiplex PCR, the repertoire was profiled, and TCRdb retains in-frame clones only, with some absent. The sample lists about 680,000 clones, 80% to 90% occurring once. Study findings and constraints: Whether participants received vaccine or placebo, their non-spike TCR breadth was similar.

Comment on this clone: Its antigen is unidentified. This sample includes further DNA sequences coding for the same CDR3.

The treatment here: roughly 19 received Ad26.COV2.S at low or high dose, single or two shots; 5 received placebo; per-sample allocation not given. The samples were gathered on day 63 after the first injection of vaccine or placebo. Germline V CDR1 and CDR2: SNHLY, FYNNEI. The V segment lost 5 bases and the J segment 5 bases; nucleotides outside the gene matches: 8. The CDR3 is 16 residues long. This TCR was recovered from a person between 18 and 65 years old who received the Ad26.COV2.S COVID-19 vaccine or a placebo. The sequencing used peripheral blood, collected in a trial of Ad26.COV2.S vaccine versus placebo. The V and J genes are TRBV2 and TRBJ2-5; 13 nucleotides match TRBD2. CDR3 in DNA: TGTGCCAGCAGTATCGGACTAGCGGGGGCTGCGGAGACCCAGTACTTC. It encodes CASSIGLAGAAETQYF.